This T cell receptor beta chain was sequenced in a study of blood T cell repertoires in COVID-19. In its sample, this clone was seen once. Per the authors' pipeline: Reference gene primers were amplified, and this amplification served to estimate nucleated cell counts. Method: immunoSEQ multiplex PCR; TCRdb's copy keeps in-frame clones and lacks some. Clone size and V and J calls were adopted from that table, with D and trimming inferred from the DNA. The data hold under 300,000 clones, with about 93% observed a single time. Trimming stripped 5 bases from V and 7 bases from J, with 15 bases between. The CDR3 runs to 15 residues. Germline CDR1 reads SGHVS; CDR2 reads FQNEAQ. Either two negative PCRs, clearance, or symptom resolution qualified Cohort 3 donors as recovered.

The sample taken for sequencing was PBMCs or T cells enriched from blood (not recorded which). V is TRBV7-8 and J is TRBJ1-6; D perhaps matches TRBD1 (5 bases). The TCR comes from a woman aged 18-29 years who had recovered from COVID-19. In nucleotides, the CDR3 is TGTGCCAGCAGCCTAGGTCAGGGAATCAATTCACCCCTCCACTTT. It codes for CASSLGQGINSPLHF.